This TCR beta chain was documented in a study of shared clonotypes between healthy human individuals. Germline lookup yields CDR1 SGHVS and CDR2 FQNEAQ. V lost 1 base and J lost 5; bases outside the gene matches: 14. This CDR3 has 18 amino acids. Generated by immunoSEQ multiplex PCR, the TCRdb table keeps only in-frame clones and is missing some. Found here are about 980,000 clones, 76% of them singletons; the top ten hold over 1.3%. Points on this clone: Its antigen is unidentified.

The split of CD4+ cells yielded CD45RA+ naive and CD45RA-negative memory subsets. Whole-study findings and limits: Only blood samples were collected, and tissue repertoires likely differ. A few donors shared around 5.1% of their naive CD4 clonotypes.

Specimen: memory CD4+ T cells sorted from blood. Subset noted: CD45RA-negative fraction. V gene TRBV7-8 combines with J gene TRBJ1-5, with 7 positions matching TRBD1. The receptor was isolated from a man between 18 and 35 years old in good health. CDR3 amino acids: CASSLVGSGTAIYQPQHF. The CDR3 region has the DNA TGTGCCAGCAGCTTAGTTGGTTCGGGGACAGCCATTTATCAGCCCCAGCATTTT.